These 2 T cell receptor beta chains were sequenced from one sample in a study of blood T cell repertoires in COVID-19. Produced via immunoSEQ multiplex PCR; TCRdb's table is partial and in-frame only. The sample yields some 190,000 clones, roughly 80% seen once. Sequenced: peripheral blood. These receptors all come from a woman aged 55-75 years with COVID-19, enrolled during active disease.

The chain employs TRBV10-2 and TRBJ2-1; 10 nucleotides line up with TRBD2. Trimming cost V 3 bases and J 1 base; bases outside gene matches: 3. CDR1 and CDR2 (germline): WSHSY, SAAADI. The CDR3 extends over 16 amino acids. The CDR3, as DNA: TGCGCCAGCAGTGAATATAGCGGGGGGTCCTACAATGAGCAGTTCTTC. It codes for CASSEYSGGSYNEQFF.

The chain recombines TRBV2 with TRBJ2-3, with a weak D call TRBD1 (5 bases). Germline V lookup: CDR1 SNHLY, CDR2 FYNNEI. Trimming took 7 bases from V and 6 from J, leaving 17 bases between them. The CDR3 spans 14 residues. DNA of the CDR3: TGTGCCAGCACCCAGGGCGAGATGCCGGATACGCAGTATTTT. It yields the protein CASTQGEMPDTQYF.